The 15 T cell receptor beta chains reported below all come from one sample, sequenced in a study of blood T cell repertoires in COVID-19. TCRdb keeps only in-frame clones here, not all; method: immunoSEQ multiplex PCR. This sample carries around 45,000 clones, 83% of them seen once, and the ten largest clones take 7% to 10%. The material sequenced was peripheral blood. These receptor sequences come from a man older than 75 in a cohort sampled during active COVID-19.

V usage is TRBV29-1 and J usage is TRBJ2-3, with D perhaps TRBD1 (6 bases). The CDR3 is made up of 13 amino acids. Trimming removed 7 bases from V and 5 bases from J, with 16 bases in between. Germline CDR1 SQVTM, CDR2 ANQGSEA. The CDR3 loop reads CSEADRKGDTQYF. The CDR3 DNA sequence: TGCAGCGAGGCGGACAGAAAGGGAGATACGCAGTATTTT.

The rearrangement links TRBV10-3 to TRBJ2-3; D perhaps matches TRBD1 (5 bases). Trimming took off 7 bases at V and 4 bases at J, with 9 bases between the two ends. Germline assignment: CDR1 ENHRY and CDR2 SYGVKD. This CDR3 is 12 amino acids long. DNA for the CDR3: TGTGCCATCAATGGGGCCGCAGATACGCAGTATTTT. It codes for CAINGAADTQYF.

The chain is built from TRBV27 and TRBJ2-7; D is possibly TRBD1 (5 bases). Trimming stripped 4 bases from V and 3 bases from J, with 10 bases between. The CDR3 is 13 residues long. Germline V gene data show CDR1 as MNHEY and CDR2 as SMNVEV (reference sequence). The CDR3 DNA sequence: TGTGCCAGCAGTTCCGCAGGACACTACGAGCAGTACTTC. It specifies CASSSAGHYEQYF.

This chain uses TRBV5-6 with TRBJ1-3, with unresolved D. V lost 6 bases to trimming and J lost 0 bases, with 10 bases between them. The germline gives CDR1 SGHDT, CDR2 YYEEEE. The length of the CDR3 is 14 residues. CDR3 in amino acids: CASNDWSSGNTIYF. CDR3 bases: TGTGCCAGCAACGACTGGAGCTCTGGAAACACCATATATTTT.

The V and J genes are TRBV9 and TRBJ2-5; TRBD2 agrees at 10 bases. With V trimmed by 3 bases and J by 5 bases, 7 bases remained unmatched. The germline V gene encodes CDR1 SGDLS and CDR2 YYNGEE. This CDR3 region has 15 residues. The CDR3 is CASSGQRGGQETQYF. In DNA form, the CDR3 reads TGTGCCAGCAGCGGGCAGCGGGGGGGCCAGGAGACCCAGTACTTC.

CDR3 region: CASSFPGTGTYEQYF. CDR3 sequence (DNA): TGTGCCAGCAGCTTTCCCGGGACAGGGACCTACGAGCAGTACTTC. The rearrangement links TRBV5-5 to TRBJ2-7; 9 bases line up with TRBD1. The CDR3 totals 15 residues. V shed 2 bases, J shed 2 bases, and the junction held 5 bases outside the gene matches. From germline, CDR1 is SGHKS and CDR2 YYEKEE (reference sequence).

The CDR3 sequence is CASSRDMTYEQYF. Here the CDR3 DNA reads TGTGCCAGCAGCCGGGACATGACCTACGAGCAGTACTTC. V and J are TRBV7-8 and TRBJ2-7; weak D call: TRBD1 (6 bases). Germline V gene lookup returns CDR1 SGHVS and CDR2 FQNEAQ. This CDR3 region has 13 residues. V dropped 5 bases and J dropped 2 bases, with 10 bases sitting between them.

The V and J genes are TRBV2 and TRBJ1-6; D is unclear. Per germline, CDR1 SNHLY and CDR2 FYNNEI. This CDR3 spans 12 amino acids. The V end lost 6 bases, the J end lost 9 bases, and 9 bases lay between the germline ends. The CDR3 region has the DNA TGTGCCAGCAGCGACTCGGGTTCACCCCTCCACTTT. Amino acids: CASSDSGSPLHF.

V and J are TRBV7-9 and TRBJ2-3; 7 bases are a match to TRBD1. The CDR3 spans 14 residues. Germline trimming cut 5 bases from V and 4 bases from J; bases unmatched to any gene: 6. Germline V lookup: CDR1 SEHNR, CDR2 FQNEAQ (reference sequence). CDR3 nucleotides: TGTGCCAGCAGCCCCCAGGGGGTACCAGATACGCAGTATTTT. This codes for CASSPQGVPDTQYF.

This clone was observed a single time. The chain uses TRBV7-2 and TRBJ2-3, with 7 bases identical to TRBD1. The V gene's germline CDR1 is SGHTA and CDR2 FQGNSA. V lost 6 bases to trimming and J lost 5 bases; unmatched junction nucleotides: 8. The CDR3 has 14 amino acids. CDR3 residues: CASRPLDRVDTQYF. CDR3 coding DNA: TGTGCCAGCAGACCCCTCGACAGGGTAGATACGCAGTATTTT.

This chain uses TRBV5-4 with TRBJ1-1; 10 nucleotides match TRBD1. The trim removed 4 bases at V and 0 bases at J, leaving 9 bases unmatched. Germline V gene data show CDR1 as SGHNT and CDR2 as YYREEE (reference sequence). This CDR3 spans 17 amino acids. The CDR3 coding sequence is TGTGCCAGCAGCCCACCCGGGACAGGGGCAATGAACACTGAAGCTTTCTTT. Residues: CASSPPGTGAMNTEAFF.

The rearrangement links TRBV5-6 to TRBJ2-7, with D perhaps matching TRBD2 (5 bases). V was clipped by 3 bases and J by 7 bases, with 17 bases between them. The CDR3 runs 14 residues. In germline, CDR1 is SGHDT, CDR2 YYEEEE. The CDR3 coding sequence is TGTGCCAGCAGCTGGAGGCGTCAAGCTCTTGAGCAGTACTTC. Residues: CASSWRRQALEQYF.

The chain uses TRBV5-1 and TRBJ2-5, with 7 bases identical to TRBD1. Germline CDR1 SGHRS, CDR2 YFSETQ. V dropped 0 bases and J dropped 4; count of bases not matched to a gene: 6. This CDR3 is built from 15 residues. This CDR3 is CASSLGQGYVETQYF. CDR3 nucleotides: TGCGCCAGCAGCTTGGGACAGGGTTATGTAGAGACCCAGTACTTC.

This clone has a handful of counts. The rearrangement joins TRBV2 to TRBJ1-5; maybe TRBD1 (5 bases). CDR1 and CDR2 (germline): SNHLY, FYNNEI. The CDR3 runs 14 residues. Trimming removed 5 bases from V and 3 bases from J, with 11 bases in between. The CDR3 sequence is CASSPDSYNQPQHF. CDR3 coding DNA: TGTGCCAGCAGTCCAGACAGTTACAATCAGCCCCAGCATTTT.

This rearrangement joins TRBV27 to TRBJ2-1; 13 nucleotides align to TRBD2. The length of the CDR3 is 18 residues. V was clipped by 8 bases and J by 4 bases; unmatched bases: 14. Germline CDR1 and CDR2: MNHEY and SMNVEV (reference sequence). The CDR3 loop is CASQQGTSGASLYNEQFF. The CDR3, as DNA: TGTGCCAGCCAGCAGGGGACTAGCGGGGCTAGCCTATACAATGAGCAGTTCTTC.